This TCR beta chain comes out of a study of shared clonotypes between healthy human individuals. Study overall: The cohort had two women and three men, ages 18 to 49.

The CDR3 consists of 14 residues. Unmatched junction bases numbered 7, after V lost 6 bases and J lost 4 bases. Germline loops: CDR1 MNHEY, CDR2 SVGAGI. For every subset, genomic DNA was evenly distributed across several immunoSEQ plates. Libraries were prepared by immunoSEQ multiplex PCR; TCRdb keeps only in-frame clonotypes and omits some of them. This table has around 2.5 million clones, roughly 93% appearing once. The sequence derives from a man aged 18-30 years in good health. Some clones in this sample may be carry-over from other donors' samples. Sequenced input: naive CD4+ T cells from PBMCs. Subset here: CD45RA+ positively selected. The V and J genes are TRBV6-5 and TRBJ1-2, with 8 bases identical to TRBD1. Here the CDR3 reads CASSPRGQVYGYTF. The CDR3 coding sequence is TGTGCCAGCAGCCCCAGGGGGCAGGTCTATGGCTACACCTTC.